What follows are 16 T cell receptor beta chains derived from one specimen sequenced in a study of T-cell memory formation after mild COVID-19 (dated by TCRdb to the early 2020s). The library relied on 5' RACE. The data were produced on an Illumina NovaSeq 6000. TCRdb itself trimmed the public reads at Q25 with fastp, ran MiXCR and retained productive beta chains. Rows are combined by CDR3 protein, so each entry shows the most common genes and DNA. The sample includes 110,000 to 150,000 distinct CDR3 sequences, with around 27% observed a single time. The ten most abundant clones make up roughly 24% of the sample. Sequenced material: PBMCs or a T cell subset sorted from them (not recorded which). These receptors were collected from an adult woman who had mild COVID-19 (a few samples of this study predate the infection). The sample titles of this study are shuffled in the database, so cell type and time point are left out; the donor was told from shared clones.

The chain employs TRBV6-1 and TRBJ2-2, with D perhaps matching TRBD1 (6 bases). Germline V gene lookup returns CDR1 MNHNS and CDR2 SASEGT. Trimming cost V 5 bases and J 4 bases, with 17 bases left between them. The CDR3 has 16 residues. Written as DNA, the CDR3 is TGTGCCAGCAGTATAGCCAGGGGCAGCGGCACCGGGGAGCTGTTTTTT. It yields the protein CASSIARGSGTGELFF.

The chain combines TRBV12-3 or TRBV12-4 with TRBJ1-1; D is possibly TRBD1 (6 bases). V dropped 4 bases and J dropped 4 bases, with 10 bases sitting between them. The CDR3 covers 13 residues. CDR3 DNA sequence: TGTGCCAGCAGTTCTGAGACAGGCACTGAAGCTTTCTTT. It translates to CASSSETGTEAFF.

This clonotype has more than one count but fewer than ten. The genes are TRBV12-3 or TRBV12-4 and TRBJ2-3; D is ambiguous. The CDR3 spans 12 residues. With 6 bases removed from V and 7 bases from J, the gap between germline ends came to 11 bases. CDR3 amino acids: CASRSPENTQYF. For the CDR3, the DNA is TGTGCCAGCAGAAGTCCCGAGAATACGCAGTATTTT.

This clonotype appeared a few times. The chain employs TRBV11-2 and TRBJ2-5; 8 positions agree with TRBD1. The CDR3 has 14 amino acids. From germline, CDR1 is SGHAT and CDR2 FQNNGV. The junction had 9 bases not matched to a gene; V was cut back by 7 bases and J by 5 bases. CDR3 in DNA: TGTGCCAGCACCTTCGGACAGGGTTACGAGACCCAGTACTTC. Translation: CASTFGQGYETQYF.

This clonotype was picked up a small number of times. CDR3 coding DNA: TGTGCCAGCAGCTTGGAGGGGCAGGGTCGGGAAGCTTTCTTT. It specifies CASSLEGQGREAFF. This chain links TRBV5-5 with TRBJ1-1, with a tentative D call TRBD1 (5 bases). Per germline, CDR1 SGHKS and CDR2 YYEKEE (reference sequence). Between the trimmed V and J ends, which lost 0 bases and 8 bases, there was a span of 14 bases. The CDR3 is 14 amino acids.

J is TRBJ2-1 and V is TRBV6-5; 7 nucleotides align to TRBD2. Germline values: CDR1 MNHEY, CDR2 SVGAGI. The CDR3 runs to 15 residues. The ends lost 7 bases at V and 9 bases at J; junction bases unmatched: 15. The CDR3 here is CASTQASGTYSEQFF. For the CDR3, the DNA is TGTGCCAGCACTCAGGCTAGCGGTACATATAGTGAGCAGTTCTTC.

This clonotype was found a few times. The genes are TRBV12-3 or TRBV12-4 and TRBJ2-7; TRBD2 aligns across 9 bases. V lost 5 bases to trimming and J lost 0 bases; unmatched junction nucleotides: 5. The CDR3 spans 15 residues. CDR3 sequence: CASSPIAGDSYEQYF. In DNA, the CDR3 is TGTGCCAGCAGTCCAATAGCGGGGGACTCCTACGAGCAGTACTTC.

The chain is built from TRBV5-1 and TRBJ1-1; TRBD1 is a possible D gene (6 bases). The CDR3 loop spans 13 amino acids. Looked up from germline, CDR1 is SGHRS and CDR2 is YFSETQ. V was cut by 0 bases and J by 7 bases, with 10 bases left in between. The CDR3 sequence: CASSLGGADEAFF. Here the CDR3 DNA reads TGCGCCAGCAGCTTGGGGGGGGCTGATGAAGCTTTCTTT.

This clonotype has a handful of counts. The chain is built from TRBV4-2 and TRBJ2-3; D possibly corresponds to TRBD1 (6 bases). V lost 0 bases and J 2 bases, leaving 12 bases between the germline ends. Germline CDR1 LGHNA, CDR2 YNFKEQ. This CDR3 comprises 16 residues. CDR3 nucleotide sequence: TGTGCCAGCAGCCAAGACCTGGGGACAAACACAGATACGCAGTATTTT. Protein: CASSQDLGTNTDTQYF.

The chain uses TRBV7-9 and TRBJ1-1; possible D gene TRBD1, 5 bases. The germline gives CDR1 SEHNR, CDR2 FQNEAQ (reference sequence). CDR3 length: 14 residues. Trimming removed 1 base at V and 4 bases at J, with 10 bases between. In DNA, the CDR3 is TGTGCCAGCAGCTTAGGATTGGGGCCCACTGAAGCTTTCTTT. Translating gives CASSLGLGPTEAFF.

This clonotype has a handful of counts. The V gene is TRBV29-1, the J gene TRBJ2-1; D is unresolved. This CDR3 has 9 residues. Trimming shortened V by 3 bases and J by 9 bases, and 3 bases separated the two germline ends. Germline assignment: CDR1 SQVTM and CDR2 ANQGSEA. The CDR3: CSVDFEQFF. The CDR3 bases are TGCAGCGTTGATTTTGAGCAGTTCTTC.

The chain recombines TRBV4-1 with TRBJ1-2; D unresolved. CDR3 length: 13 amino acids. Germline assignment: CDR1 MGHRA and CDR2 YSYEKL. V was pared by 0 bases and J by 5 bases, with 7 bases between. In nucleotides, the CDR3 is TGCGCCAGCAGCCAAGATTCCGGGTATGGCTACACCTTC. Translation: CASSQDSGYGYTF.

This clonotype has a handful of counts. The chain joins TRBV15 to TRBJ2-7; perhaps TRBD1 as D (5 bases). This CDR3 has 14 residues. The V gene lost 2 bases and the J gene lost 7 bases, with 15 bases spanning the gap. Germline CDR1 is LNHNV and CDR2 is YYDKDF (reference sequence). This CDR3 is CATSRQSQGREQYF. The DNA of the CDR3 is TGTGCCACCAGCAGACAATCCCAGGGTCGGGAGCAGTACTTC.

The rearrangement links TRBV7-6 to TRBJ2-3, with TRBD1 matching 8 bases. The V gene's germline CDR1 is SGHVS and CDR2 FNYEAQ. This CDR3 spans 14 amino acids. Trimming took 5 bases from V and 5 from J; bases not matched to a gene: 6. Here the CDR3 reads CASSPRDRLDTQYF. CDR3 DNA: TGTGCCAGCAGCCCACGGGACAGGCTAGATACGCAGTATTTT.

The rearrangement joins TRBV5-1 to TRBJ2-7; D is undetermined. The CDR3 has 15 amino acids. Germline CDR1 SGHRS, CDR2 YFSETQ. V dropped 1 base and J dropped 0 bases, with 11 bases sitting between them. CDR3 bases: TGCGCCAGCAGCTTGACCAGAGTTAACTCCTACGAGCAGTACTTC. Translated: CASSLTRVNSYEQYF.

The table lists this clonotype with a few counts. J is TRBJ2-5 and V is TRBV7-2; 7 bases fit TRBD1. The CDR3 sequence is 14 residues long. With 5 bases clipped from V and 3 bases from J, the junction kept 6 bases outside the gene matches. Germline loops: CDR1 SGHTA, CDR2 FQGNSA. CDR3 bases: TGTGCCAGCAGCCTAGGGACAGCAAAAGAGACCCAGTACTTC. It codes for CASSLGTAKETQYF.